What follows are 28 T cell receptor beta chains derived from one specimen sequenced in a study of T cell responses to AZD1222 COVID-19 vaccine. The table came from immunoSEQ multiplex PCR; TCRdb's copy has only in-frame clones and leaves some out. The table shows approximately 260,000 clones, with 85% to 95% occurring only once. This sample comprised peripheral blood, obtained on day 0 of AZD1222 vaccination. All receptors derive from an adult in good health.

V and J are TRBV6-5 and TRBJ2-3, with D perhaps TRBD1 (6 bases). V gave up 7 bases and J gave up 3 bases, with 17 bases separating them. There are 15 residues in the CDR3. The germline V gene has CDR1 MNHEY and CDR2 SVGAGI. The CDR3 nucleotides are TGTGCCAGCACACCGGACAGCCATCCGACAGATACGCAGTATTTT. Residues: CASTPDSHPTDTQYF.

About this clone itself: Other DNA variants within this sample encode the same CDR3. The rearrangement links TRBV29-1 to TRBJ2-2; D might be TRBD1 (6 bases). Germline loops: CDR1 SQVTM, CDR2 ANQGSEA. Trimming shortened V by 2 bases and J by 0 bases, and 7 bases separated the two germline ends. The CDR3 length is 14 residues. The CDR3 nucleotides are TGCAGCGTTGAACGGACAGCGAACACCGGGGAGCTGTTTTTT. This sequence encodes CSVERTANTGELFF.

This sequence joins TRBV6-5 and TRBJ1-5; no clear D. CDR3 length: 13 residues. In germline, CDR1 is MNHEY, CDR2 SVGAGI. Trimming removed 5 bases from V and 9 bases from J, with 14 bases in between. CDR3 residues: CASSLVSVGPQHF. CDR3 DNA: TGTGCCAGCAGTCTCGTTAGCGTGGGGCCCCAGCATTTT.

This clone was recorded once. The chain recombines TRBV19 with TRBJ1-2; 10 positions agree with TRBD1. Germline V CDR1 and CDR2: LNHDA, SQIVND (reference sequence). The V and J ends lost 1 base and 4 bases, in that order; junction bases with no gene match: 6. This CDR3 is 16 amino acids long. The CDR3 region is CASSIADRGFGYGYTF. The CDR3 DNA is TGTGCCAGTAGTATAGCGGACAGGGGGTTCGGCTATGGCTACACCTTC.

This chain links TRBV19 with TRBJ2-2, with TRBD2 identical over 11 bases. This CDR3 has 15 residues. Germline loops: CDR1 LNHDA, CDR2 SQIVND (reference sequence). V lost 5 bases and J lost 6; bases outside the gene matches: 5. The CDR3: CASSWASGGPGELFF. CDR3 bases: TGTGCCAGTAGTTGGGCTAGCGGGGGGCCCGGGGAGCTGTTTTTT.

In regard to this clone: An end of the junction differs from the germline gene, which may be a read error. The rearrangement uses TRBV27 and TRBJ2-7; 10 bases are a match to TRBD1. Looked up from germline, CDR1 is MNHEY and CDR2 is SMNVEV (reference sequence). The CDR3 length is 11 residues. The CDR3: CASSFGRDRGF. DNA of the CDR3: TGTGCCAGCAGTTTCGGCCGGGACAGGGGCTTC.

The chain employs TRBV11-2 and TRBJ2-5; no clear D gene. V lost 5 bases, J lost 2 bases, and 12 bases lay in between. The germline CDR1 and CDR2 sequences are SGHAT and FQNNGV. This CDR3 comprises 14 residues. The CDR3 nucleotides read TGTGCCAGCAGCCCCACAATGGGTCAAGAGACCCAGTACTTC. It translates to CASSPTMGQETQYF.

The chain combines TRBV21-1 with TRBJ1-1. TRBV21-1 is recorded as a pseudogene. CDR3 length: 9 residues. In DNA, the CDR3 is TGTGCCAGCAGCCTGGAAGCTTTCTTT. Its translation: CASSLEAFF.

The CDR3 is CATLHRDPRGYTF. Here the CDR3 DNA reads TGTGCCACTCTCCATAGGGACCCTCGAGGCTACACCTTC. The chain recombines TRBV28 with TRBJ1-2, with D perhaps TRBD1 (5 bases). Trimming took 10 bases from V and 8 from J, leaving 20 bases between them. The CDR3 consists of 13 residues. CDR1 and CDR2 from the germline V gene are MDHEN and SYDVKM.

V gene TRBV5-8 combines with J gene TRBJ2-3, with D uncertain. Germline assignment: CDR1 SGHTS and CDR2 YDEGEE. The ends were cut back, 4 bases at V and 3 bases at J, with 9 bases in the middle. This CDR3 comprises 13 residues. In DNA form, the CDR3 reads TGTGCCAGCAGCAGGAGTGGTACAGATACGCAGTATTTT. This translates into CASSRSGTDTQYF.

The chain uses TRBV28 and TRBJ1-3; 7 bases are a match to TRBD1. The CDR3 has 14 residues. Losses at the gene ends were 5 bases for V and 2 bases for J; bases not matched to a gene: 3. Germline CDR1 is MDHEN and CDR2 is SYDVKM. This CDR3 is CASSTTGTGNTIYF. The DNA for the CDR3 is TGTGCCAGCAGTACGACAGGGACTGGAAACACCATATATTTT.

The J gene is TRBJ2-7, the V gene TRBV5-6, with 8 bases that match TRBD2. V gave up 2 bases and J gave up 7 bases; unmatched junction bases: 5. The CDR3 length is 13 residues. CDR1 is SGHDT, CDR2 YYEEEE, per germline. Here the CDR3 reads CASSFGSGIEQYF. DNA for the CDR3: TGTGCCAGCAGCTTTGGTAGCGGGATTGAGCAGTACTTC.

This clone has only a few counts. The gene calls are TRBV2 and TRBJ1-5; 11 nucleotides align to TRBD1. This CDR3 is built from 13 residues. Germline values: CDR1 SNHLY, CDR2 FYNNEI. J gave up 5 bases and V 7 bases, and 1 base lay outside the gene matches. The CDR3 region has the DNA TGTGCCAGCAAGGGACAGGGGGATCAGCCCCAGCATTTT. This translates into CASKGQGDQPQHF.

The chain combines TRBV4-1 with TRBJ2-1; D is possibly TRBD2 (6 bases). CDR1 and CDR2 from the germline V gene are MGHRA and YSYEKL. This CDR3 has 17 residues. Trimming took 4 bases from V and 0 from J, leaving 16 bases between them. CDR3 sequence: CASSPRGGASSYNEQFF. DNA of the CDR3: TGCGCCAGCAGCCCGAGGGGCGGGGCGAGCTCCTACAATGAGCAGTTCTTC.

CDR3: CASSPQGSQPQHF. Written as DNA, the CDR3 is TGTGCCAGCAGCCCCCAGGGTTCTCAGCCCCAGCATTTT. The chain recombines TRBV7-9 with TRBJ1-5, with a tentative D call TRBD1 (5 bases). This CDR3 comprises 13 residues. V was pared by 5 bases and J by 6 bases, with 11 bases between. CDR1 and CDR2 (germline): SEHNR, FQNEAQ (reference sequence).

For the CDR3, the DNA is TGCGCCAGCAGCCAAGACGGAGCTAGCGGGAGCCGCAATGAGCAGTTCTTC. Its protein is CASSQDGASGSRNEQFF. The chain is built from TRBV4-3 and TRBJ2-1; TRBD2 matches 10 bases. CDR3 length equals 17 residues. The germline gives CDR1 LGHNA, CDR2 YSLEER. J gave up 6 bases and V 0 bases, and 8 bases lay outside the gene matches.

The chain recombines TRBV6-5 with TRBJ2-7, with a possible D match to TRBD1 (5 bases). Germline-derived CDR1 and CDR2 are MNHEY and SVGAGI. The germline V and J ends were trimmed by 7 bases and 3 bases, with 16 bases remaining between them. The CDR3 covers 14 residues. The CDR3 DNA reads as TGTGCCAGCAACCCTAAGGGGCAGAACTACGAGCAGTACTTC. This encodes CASNPKGQNYEQYF.

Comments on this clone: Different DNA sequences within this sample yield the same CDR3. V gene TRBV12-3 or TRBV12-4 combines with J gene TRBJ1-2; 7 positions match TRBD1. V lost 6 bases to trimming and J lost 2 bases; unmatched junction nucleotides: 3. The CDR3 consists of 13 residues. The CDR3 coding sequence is TGTGCCAGCAGCCCACAGGGGAACTATGGCTACACCTTC. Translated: CASSPQGNYGYTF.

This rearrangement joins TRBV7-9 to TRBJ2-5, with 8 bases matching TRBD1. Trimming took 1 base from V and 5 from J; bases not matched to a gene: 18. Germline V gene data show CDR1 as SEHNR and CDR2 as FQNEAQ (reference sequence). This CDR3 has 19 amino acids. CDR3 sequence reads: CASSLGRPGQEGWMETQYF. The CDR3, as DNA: TGTGCCAGCAGCTTAGGGAGACCGGGACAGGAGGGTTGGATGGAGACCCAGTACTTC.

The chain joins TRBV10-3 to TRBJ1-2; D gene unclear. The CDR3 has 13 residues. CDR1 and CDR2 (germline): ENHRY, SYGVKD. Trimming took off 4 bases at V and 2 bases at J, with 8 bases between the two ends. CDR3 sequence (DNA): TGTGCCATCAGTGGCACTTCGAACTATGGCTACACCTTC. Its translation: CAISGTSNYGYTF.

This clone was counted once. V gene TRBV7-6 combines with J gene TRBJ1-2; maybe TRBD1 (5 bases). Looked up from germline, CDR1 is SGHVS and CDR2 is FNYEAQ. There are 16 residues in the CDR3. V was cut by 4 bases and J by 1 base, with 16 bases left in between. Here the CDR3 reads CASSSDAGGHNYGYTF. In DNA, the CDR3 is TGTGCCAGCAGCTCTGATGCTGGGGGTCATAACTATGGCTACACCTTC.

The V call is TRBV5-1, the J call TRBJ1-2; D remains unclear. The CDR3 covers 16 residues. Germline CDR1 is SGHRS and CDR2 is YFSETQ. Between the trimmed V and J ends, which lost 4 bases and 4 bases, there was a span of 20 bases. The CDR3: CASSPIGGGIAYGYTF. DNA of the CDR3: TGCGCCAGCAGCCCTATAGGAGGAGGCATAGCCTATGGCTACACCTTC.

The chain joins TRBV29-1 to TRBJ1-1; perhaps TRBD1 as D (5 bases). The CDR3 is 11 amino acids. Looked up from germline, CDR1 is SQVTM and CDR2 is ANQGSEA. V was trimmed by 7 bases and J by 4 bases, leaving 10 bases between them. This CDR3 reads CSAGGVTEAFF. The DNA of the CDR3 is TGCAGCGCCGGGGGGGTCACTGAAGCTTTCTTT.

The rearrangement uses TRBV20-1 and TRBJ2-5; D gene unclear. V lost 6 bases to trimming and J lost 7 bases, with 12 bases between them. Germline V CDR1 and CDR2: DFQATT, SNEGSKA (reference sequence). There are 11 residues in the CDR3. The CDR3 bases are TGCAGTGCCCCCAAGGCCGGGACCCAGTACTTC. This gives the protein CSAPKAGTQYF.

The CDR3 bases are TGTGCCATCAGAACGGACAACTCGTACAATGAGCAGTTCTTC. It yields the protein CAIRTDNSYNEQFF. The chain uses TRBV10-3 and TRBJ2-1, with D possibly TRBD1 on 5 matching bases. Germline values: CDR1 ENHRY, CDR2 SYGVKD. The CDR3 extends over 14 amino acids. Trimming took 6 bases from V and 4 from J, leaving 13 bases between them.

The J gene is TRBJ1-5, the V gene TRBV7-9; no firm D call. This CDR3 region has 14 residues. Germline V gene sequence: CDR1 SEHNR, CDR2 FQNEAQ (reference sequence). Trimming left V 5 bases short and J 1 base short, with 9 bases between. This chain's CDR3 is CASSPGGSNQPQHF. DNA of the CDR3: TGTGCCAGCAGCCCGGGCGGGAGCAATCAGCCCCAGCATTTT.

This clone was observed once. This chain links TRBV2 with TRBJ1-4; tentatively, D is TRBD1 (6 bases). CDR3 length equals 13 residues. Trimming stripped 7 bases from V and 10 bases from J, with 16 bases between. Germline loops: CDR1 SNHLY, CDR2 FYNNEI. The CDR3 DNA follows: TGTGCCAGCAACCCGTCCTTCAGGGGAAAACTGTTTTTT. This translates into CASNPSFRGKLFF.

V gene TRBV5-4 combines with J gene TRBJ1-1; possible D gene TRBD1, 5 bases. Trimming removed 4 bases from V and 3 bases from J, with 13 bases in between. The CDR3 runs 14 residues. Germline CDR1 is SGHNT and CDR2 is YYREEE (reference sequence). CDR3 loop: CASSQGVRDTEAFF. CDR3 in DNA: TGTGCCAGCAGCCAGGGTGTAAGGGACACTGAAGCTTTCTTT.